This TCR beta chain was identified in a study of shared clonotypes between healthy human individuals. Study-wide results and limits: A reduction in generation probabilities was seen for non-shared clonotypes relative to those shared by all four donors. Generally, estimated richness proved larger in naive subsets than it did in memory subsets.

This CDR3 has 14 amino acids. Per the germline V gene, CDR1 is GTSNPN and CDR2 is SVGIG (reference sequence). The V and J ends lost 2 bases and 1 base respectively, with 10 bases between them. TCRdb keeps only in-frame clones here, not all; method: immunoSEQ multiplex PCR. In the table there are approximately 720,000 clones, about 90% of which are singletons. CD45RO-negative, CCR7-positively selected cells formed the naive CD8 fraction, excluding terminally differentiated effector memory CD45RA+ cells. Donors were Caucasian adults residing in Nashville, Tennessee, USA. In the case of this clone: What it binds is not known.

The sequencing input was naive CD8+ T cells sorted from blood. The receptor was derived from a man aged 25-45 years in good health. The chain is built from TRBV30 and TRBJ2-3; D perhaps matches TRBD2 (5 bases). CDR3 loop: CAWSMGRGTDTQYF. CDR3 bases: TGTGCCTGGAGTATGGGGAGAGGCACAGATACGCAGTATTTT.